This T cell receptor beta chain was found in a study of T-cell reconstitution after alpha-beta-depleted transplantation in children. Germline lookup yields CDR1 MNHEY and CDR2 SMNVEV (reference sequence). V was shortened by 2 bases and J by 3 bases, with 11 bases between the two germline ends. This CDR3 is 14 amino acids long. At least ten counts were recorded for this clonotype. The antigen is not known. Points from the study as a whole: About two months after transplant, alpha-beta T cells reportedly came from several hundred expanded graft clones. The authors attributed T-cell counts and diversity one year after transplant mostly to newly produced T cells.

Unique molecular identifiers were incorporated during preparation of the TCRbeta library. Via MiXCR, TCRdb re-called the PCR reads, giving one row per CDR3 protein. The sample has hundreds of thousands of distinct CDR3 sequences, 16% seen once. This clonotype originated in a male patient under 18 who had a stem cell transplant for acute lymphoblastic leukemia, so the T cells may come from the graft donor. The sample in question was PBMCs, mostly from graft donor cells, obtained 360 days after TCRalphabeta/CD19-depleted stem cell transplant. This rearrangement joins TRBV27 to TRBJ2-7, with D perhaps TRBD1 or TRBD2 (5 bases each). CDR3 sequence: CASSLGGPFYEQYF. CDR3 nucleotides: TGTGCCAGCAGTTTAGGGGGACCCTTCTACGAGCAGTACTTC.